This T cell receptor beta chain was recovered during a study of shared clonotypes between healthy human individuals. Division of CD4+ cells produced a CD45RA+ naive subset and a CD45RA-negative memory subset. The material for each subset, its genomic DNA, was split evenly across several immunoSEQ plates. Assay used: immunoSEQ multiplex PCR; TCRdb lists only in-frame clones, some missing. Altogether about a million clones are present, roughly 72% being singletons, with the ten largest covering around 1.4%. The study's findings and limits: Clonotypes shared by all four donors outscored non-shared clonotypes in generation probability.

V lost 4 bases to trimming and J lost 2 bases; unmatched junction nucleotides: 3. CDR3 length: 16 amino acids. Germline loops: CDR1 LNHDA, CDR2 SQIVND (reference sequence). As for this clone: Its target is not known.

This clonotype originated in a man in his late teens or twenties in good health. This chain uses TRBV19 with TRBJ1-6, with 9 bases aligning to TRBD1. The material sequenced was memory CD4+ T cells sorted from blood. Subset defined: CD45RA-negative fraction. DNA for the CDR3: TGTGCCAGTAGTACGACAGGGGGTACCTATAATTCACCCCTCCACTTT. Its protein product is CASSTTGGTYNSPLHF.